The clone carrying this T cell receptor (beta chain) was counted a few times. Its antigen is unidentified. The junction departs from the called germline gene at one end, perhaps through a read error. Time point of the sample: pre-sensitization, week 0. Treatment indicated: therapeutic diphenylcyclopropenone sensitization with weekly scalp DPC. The data were taken from a study of human T cells and chemical hapten exposure. At the level of the study: Throughout the approximately 25-week study, diphenylcyclopropenone was applied weekly to the patients' scalps.

Study-level results: Sensitizing with DPC caused no change in TCRs above 1 in 1000 frequency.

One entry per CDR3 protein results from TCRdb running MiXCR on the RACE reads. The table lists about 110,000 distinct CDR3 sequences, 12% of them singletons. The source was whole blood, collected in connection with sensitization to the hapten diphenylcyclopropenone (DPC). The receptor was derived from a woman aged 50 to 65 with alopecia areata. Some clones in this sample may be carry-over from other donors' samples.

The CDR3 region has the DNA TGTGCTAGCAGCCCCGGACCGGGACAGGGCACCGGGGAGCTGTTTTTT. This codes for CASSPGPGQGTGELFF. The chain is built from TRBV7-7 and TRBJ2-2, with 9 nucleotides matching TRBD1. The CDR3 runs 16 residues. Per germline, CDR1 SSHAT and CDR2 FNYEAQ (reference sequence).